The 28 T cell receptor beta chains below all came from one sample that was sequenced in a study of graft-versus-host responses after intestinal transplantation. Their target antigens are unknown. TCRdb keeps only in-frame clones here, not all; method: immunoSEQ multiplex PCR. The sample consists of roughly 73,000 clones, more than 75% of them appearing once. Sequencing used unstimulated CD8+ T cells sorted from spleen or lymph node cells, obtained before transplant. The receptors were gathered from a human donor who was the organ donor for an intestinal transplant.

V usage is TRBV4-1 and J usage is TRBJ1-3; 7 nucleotides agree with TRBD1. The germline gives CDR1 MGHRA, CDR2 YSYEKL. V lost 3 bases, J lost 4 bases, and 6 bases stayed unmatched. The CDR3 is 15 residues long. CDR3 region: CASSHLKGQGNTIYF. The CDR3, as DNA: TGCGCCAGCAGCCACCTGAAGGGACAGGGAAACACCATATATTTT.

This clone appeared a few times. The chain uses TRBV13 and TRBJ2-2; D unresolved. The germline V gene encodes CDR1 PRHDT and CDR2 FYEKMQ (reference sequence). V lost 6 bases to trimming and J lost 1 base, with 12 bases between them. This CDR3 is built from 15 residues. The CDR3 reads CASSEISGNTGELFF. In DNA form, the CDR3 reads TGTGCCAGCAGTGAGATCTCAGGGAACACCGGGGAGCTGTTTTTT.

The chain combines TRBV28 with TRBJ1-1; D is perhaps TRBD1 (5 bases). Trimming took 5 bases from V and 2 from J, leaving 12 bases between them. In germline, CDR1 is MDHEN, CDR2 SYDVKM. CDR3 length: 14 residues. The CDR3 nucleotides are TGTGCCAGCAGTGGGACGGATACCAACACTGAAGCTTTCTTT. This encodes CASSGTDTNTEAFF.

Relative to its sample, this clone is medium-sized. DNA for the CDR3: TGTGCCAGCAGCTTAACAGACCCCTCTATTGAAAAACTGTTTTTT. Its translation: CASSLTDPSIEKLFF. This chain joins TRBV7-9 and TRBJ1-4; D gene ambiguous. V lost 2 bases and J 7 bases, leaving 14 bases between the germline ends. Germline CDR1 reads SEHNR; CDR2 reads FQNEAQ (reference sequence). The CDR3 extends over 15 amino acids.

The rearrangement joins TRBV27 to TRBJ2-7; TRBD2 might be the D (5 bases). CDR1 and CDR2 from the germline V gene are MNHEY and SMNVEV (reference sequence). The CDR3 has 15 residues. Trimming removed 7 bases at V and 0 bases at J, with 16 bases between. CDR3 in amino acids: CASNPSGTYSYEQYF. The DNA of the CDR3 is TGTGCCAGCAATCCCTCGGGAACCTACTCCTACGAGCAGTACTTC.

J is TRBJ2-2 and V is TRBV29-1; TRBD1 is a possible D gene (5 bases). Trimming cost V 6 bases and J 5 bases, with 10 bases left between them. The germline V gene encodes CDR1 SQVTM and CDR2 ANQGSEA. The length of the CDR3 is 12 residues. CDR3 DNA sequence: TGCAGCGTCGCAGGGAATACCGGGGAGCTGTTTTTT. Translating gives CSVAGNTGELFF.

CDR3 sequence: CASSSSGRQGFNTGELFF. As DNA, the CDR3 is TGTGCCAGCAGCTCATCCGGTAGACAGGGATTTAACACCGGGGAGCTGTTTTTT. The chain employs TRBV11-2 and TRBJ2-2; 7 nucleotides match TRBD1. The V and J ends lost 4 bases and 2 bases, in that order; junction bases with no gene match: 13. Germline V gene data show CDR1 as SGHAT and CDR2 as FQNNGV. The CDR3 runs to 18 residues.

This rearrangement joins TRBV4-1 to TRBJ1-2; 8 bases align to TRBD1. The CDR3 runs 15 residues. The germline V gene has CDR1 MGHRA and CDR2 YSYEKL. Trimming cost V 3 bases and J 4 bases; bases outside gene matches: 7. The DNA of the CDR3 is TGCGCCAGCAGCCATTGGTGGACAGGGCTCTATGGCTACACCTTC. It specifies CASSHWWTGLYGYTF.

The V and J genes are TRBV5-1 and TRBJ1-2, with 7 bases that match TRBD1. Trimming at V came to 0 bases and at J to 8 bases, leaving 16 bases not matched to a gene. Germline CDR1 SGHRS, CDR2 YFSETQ. The CDR3 sequence is 17 residues long. The CDR3 sequence is CASSLEWGEGAGWGYTF. The CDR3 DNA reads as TGCGCCAGCAGCTTGGAATGGGGCGAGGGGGCAGGCTGGGGCTACACCTTC.

With respect to this clone: The germline gene is not matched at one end of the junction; a read error may be the cause. At the DNA level, this CDR3 is encoded by other sequences in the same sample as well. The chain recombines TRBV7-9 with TRBJ1-2, with 11 bases matching TRBD1. The CDR3 consists of 14 residues. CDR1 is SEHNR and CDR2 is FQNEAQ in the germline V gene (reference sequence). The DNA for the CDR3 is TGCGCCAGCAGCCCTCCGGACAGGGGGCATGGCTACACCTTC. Translation gives CASSPPDRGHGYTF.

V is TRBV5-1 and J is TRBJ1-1; unclear D gene. The CDR3 sequence is 16 residues long. CDR1 and CDR2 (germline): SGHRS, YFSETQ. The V and J ends lost 2 bases and 2 bases respectively, with 16 bases between them. CDR3 sequence: CASSLGIGQKNTEAFF. CDR3 nucleotide sequence: TGCGCCAGCAGCTTAGGAATAGGTCAGAAAAACACTGAAGCTTTCTTT.

The chain has TRBV5-5 and TRBJ1-5; D remains unclear. Germline CDR1 SGHKS, CDR2 YYEKEE (reference sequence). The germline V and J ends were trimmed by 4 bases and 1 base, with 15 bases remaining between them. The CDR3 is 16 amino acids. CDR3 sequence: CASSPDTSWSNQPQHF. The CDR3 bases are TGTGCCAGCAGCCCTGACACATCCTGGAGCAATCAGCCCCAGCATTTT.

This chain joins TRBV4-1 and TRBJ1-4; weak D call: TRBD1 (6 bases). The CDR3 runs 16 residues. From germline, CDR1 is MGHRA and CDR2 YSYEKL. V was shortened by 1 base and J by 8 bases, with 17 bases between the two germline ends. As DNA, the CDR3 is TGCGCCAGCAGCCAAGGGGTGTCTGGGGGCGGCGAAAAACTGTTTTTT. This codes for CASSQGVSGGGEKLFF.

V and J are TRBV11-1 and TRBJ1-1, with a possible D match to TRBD1 (6 bases). This CDR3 contains 13 residues. Germline loops: CDR1 SGHAT, CDR2 FQDESV (reference sequence). The V end was cut by 3 bases, the J end by 4 bases, with 9 bases between. CDR3 DNA: TGTGCCAGCAGCTTGCGGGGGCGCACTGAAGCTTTCTTT. Amino acid sequence: CASSLRGRTEAFF.

The V and J genes are TRBV7-9 and TRBJ2-3; 10 bases match TRBD1. Germline values: CDR1 SEHNR, CDR2 FQNEAQ (reference sequence). V lost 4 bases, J lost 2 bases, and 3 bases stayed unmatched. This CDR3 region has 15 residues. DNA for the CDR3: TGTGCCAGCAGCTGGGGGACAGGGGTCACAGATACGCAGTATTTT. This sequence encodes CASSWGTGVTDTQYF.

The chain recombines TRBV7-9 with TRBJ1-1; no definite D call. Germline CDR1 and CDR2: SEHNR and FQNEAQ (reference sequence). V lost 8 bases to trimming and J lost 0 bases, with 10 bases between them. This CDR3 contains 13 residues. The CDR3 DNA is TGTGCCAGCTCTGGGCTTATGAACACTGAAGCTTTCTTT. It encodes CASSGLMNTEAFF.

The gene calls are TRBV11-2 and TRBJ1-3; D possibly corresponds to TRBD1 (6 bases). Trimming pared 1 base from V and 2 bases from J, leaving 9 bases between. CDR3 length: 15 residues. The germline V gene encodes CDR1 SGHAT and CDR2 FQNNGV. The DNA of the CDR3 is TGTGCCAGCAGCTTAGTGGCAGGGGCTGGAAACACCATATATTTT. It specifies CASSLVAGAGNTIYF.

V is TRBV19 and J is TRBJ2-2, with unresolved D. The CDR3 sequence is 13 residues long. V shed 6 bases and J shed 7 bases, with 12 bases lying between them. The germline V gene has CDR1 LNHDA and CDR2 SQIVND (reference sequence). The CDR3: CASSWERSGELFF. As DNA, the CDR3 is TGTGCCAGTAGCTGGGAAAGGAGCGGGGAGCTGTTTTTT.

V gene TRBV2 combines with J gene TRBJ1-5, with TRBD1 identical over 7 bases. Germline CDR1 is SNHLY and CDR2 is FYNNEI. With 5 bases clipped from V and 3 bases from J, the junction kept 4 bases outside the gene matches. This CDR3 is 14 amino acids long. The CDR3 protein is CASSTTGVNQPQHF. Here the CDR3 DNA reads TGTGCCAGCAGTACAACAGGGGTCAATCAGCCCCAGCATTTT. The entire variable domain, with the rest obtained from reference TRBV2 and TRBJ1-5, is as follows: EPEVTQTPSHQVTQMGQEVILRCVPISNHLYFYWYRQILGQKVEFLVSFYNNEISEKSEIFDDQFSVERPDGSNFTLKIRSTKLEDSAMYFCASSTTGVNQPQHFGDGTRLSIL.

The chain recombines TRBV7-9 with TRBJ2-7; 10 nucleotides agree with TRBD2. Trimming at V came to 5 bases and at J to 5 bases, leaving 9 bases not matched to a gene. The CDR3 runs 15 residues. Germline CDR1 is SEHNR and CDR2 is FQNEAQ (reference sequence). The DNA of the CDR3 is TGTGCCAGCAGCCCAAGCGGGGGGGCCTCGGACGAGCAGTACTTC. Translating gives CASSPSGGASDEQYF. Drawing the rest from reference TRBV7-9 and TRBJ2-7, the complete variable domain is DTGVSQNPRHKITKRGQNVTFRCDPISEHNRLYWYRQTLGQGPEFLTYFQNEAQLEKSRLLSDRFSAERPKGSFSTLEIQRTEQGDSAMYLCASSPSGGASDEQYFGPGTRLTVT.

This rearrangement joins TRBV11-1 to TRBJ1-2; D is unresolved. V was trimmed by 1 base and J by 4 bases, leaving 10 bases between them. The CDR3 loop spans 14 amino acids. The germline V gene has CDR1 SGHAT and CDR2 FQDESV (reference sequence). DNA for the CDR3: TGTGCCAGCAGCTTAGGAATCAGCCCCTATGGCTACACCTTC. It codes for CASSLGISPYGYTF.

The V gene is TRBV6-6, the J gene TRBJ2-1, with D perhaps given as TRBD1 or TRBD2 (5 bases each). CDR1 MNHNY and CDR2 SVGAGI come from the germline V gene (reference sequence). CDR3 length: 11 amino acids. Trimming shortened V by 10 bases and J by 9 bases, and 13 bases separated the two germline ends. CDR3: CATSGQGEQFF. The CDR3 nucleotides are TGTGCCACCTCGGGGCAGGGTGAGCAGTTCTTC.

This clone was found once. J is TRBJ1-4 and V is TRBV10-3; D gene ambiguous. Germline CDR1 is ENHRY and CDR2 is SYGVKD. The V end was cut by 0 bases, the J end by 3 bases, with 11 bases between. The CDR3 consists of 16 residues. This CDR3 reads CAISESLVGANEKLFF. The CDR3, as DNA: TGTGCCATCAGTGAGTCGCTCGTGGGAGCTAATGAAAAACTGTTTTTT.

The count of this clone is one. V gene TRBV5-1 combines with J gene TRBJ2-7, with D possibly called TRBD1 or TRBD2 (5 bases each). Trimming cost V 3 bases and J 2 bases, with 12 bases left between them. Germline CDR1 reads SGHRS; CDR2 reads YFSETQ. The CDR3 spans 14 residues. This CDR3 reads CASSSGGGPYEQYF. The CDR3, as DNA: TGCGCCAGCAGCTCGGGTGGGGGACCCTACGAGCAGTACTTC.

The gene calls are TRBV6-1 and TRBJ1-1; possibly TRBD1 for D (6 bases). V lost 5 bases, J lost 8 bases, and 15 bases lay in between. Germline values: CDR1 MNHNS, CDR2 SASEGT. CDR3 length: 13 amino acids. The CDR3 nucleotides read TGTGCCAGCAGTTCTGGGGGAGGGGGAGAAGCTTTCTTT. Protein sequence: CASSSGGGGEAFF.

The V gene is TRBV7-9, the J gene TRBJ2-3, with D perhaps TRBD1 or TRBD2 (6 bases each). The germline V gene encodes CDR1 SEHNR and CDR2 FQNEAQ (reference sequence). This CDR3 has 14 amino acids. V lost 7 bases and J lost 2, with 13 bases in between. The DNA for the CDR3 is TGTGCCAGCACCACCTGGGGGGCCACAGATACGCAGTATTTT. This gives the protein CASTTWGATDTQYF.

The CDR3 DNA is TGTGCCAGCAGCCTGACGGGACAGGGATCGAACACTGAAGCTTTCTTT. Translated, it gives CASSLTGQGSNTEAFF. This chain connects TRBV9 to TRBJ1-1; the match to TRBD1 covers 9 bases. Germline V CDR1 and CDR2: SGDLS, YYNGEE. V lost 4 bases to trimming and J lost 1 base; unmatched junction nucleotides: 8. The CDR3 covers 16 residues.

This chain links TRBV11-2 with TRBJ1-1, with D perhaps matching TRBD1 (5 bases). With 5 bases removed from V and 6 bases from J, the gap between germline ends came to 19 bases. The CDR3 consists of 15 residues. The V gene's germline CDR1 is SGHAT and CDR2 FQNNGV. CDR3: CASSKRTEGYPEAFF. CDR3 nucleotides: TGTGCCAGCAGCAAACGTACAGAGGGGTATCCTGAAGCTTTCTTT.